The 4 T cell receptor beta chains below all came from one sample that was sequenced in a study of human T cells and chemical hapten exposure. The time point here: healthy volunteer bleed at 6 weeks. Total RNA was isolated from unfractionated whole blood. TCRdb re-called the RACE reads through MiXCR, storing one row per CDR3 protein. Here the sample spans tens of thousands of distinct CDR3 sequences, 3.7% being singletons. Sequencing used whole blood. The source of these receptors is a human donor in good health. Some clones in this sample may be carry-over from other donors' samples.

This clonotype was observed a handful of times. This chain connects TRBV5-6 to TRBJ2-1; no reliable D call. Trimming removed 4 bases from V and 5 bases from J, with 13 bases in between. CDR1 SGHDT and CDR2 YYEEEE come from the germline V gene. CDR3 length: 14 amino acids. The CDR3 here is CASSPRSLDNEQFF. CDR3 in DNA: TGTGCCAGCAGCCCAAGAAGCCTTGACAATGAGCAGTTCTTC. Full variable domain (rest looked up from reference TRBV5-6 and TRBJ2-1): DAGVTQSPTHLIKTRGQQVTLRCSPKSGHDTVSWYQQALGQGPQFIFQYYEEEERQRGNFPDRFSGHQFPNYSSELNVNALLLGDSALYLCASSPRSLDNEQFFGPGTRLTVL.

This clonotype was observed at least ten times. The chain is built from TRBV5-4 and TRBJ2-7; TRBD2 matches at 13 bases. J lost 2 bases, V lost 1 base, and 6 bases had no gene match. The CDR3 sequence is 17 residues long. Germline-derived CDR1 and CDR2 are SGHNT and YYREEE (reference sequence). CDR3 coding DNA: TGTGCCAGCAGCTTGCGGACTAGCGGGAGTCGACCCTACGAGCAGTACTTC. This encodes CASSLRTSGSRPYEQYF.

This clonotype has at least ten counts. The chain combines TRBV7-6 with TRBJ2-7; possibly TRBD1 or TRBD2 for D (6 bases each). The germline V gene encodes CDR1 SGHVS and CDR2 FNYEAQ. V lost 5 bases to trimming and J lost 7 bases, with 18 bases between them. The CDR3 totals 14 residues. As DNA, the CDR3 is TGTGCCAGCAGCCCCGGTGGGGGGCGTGGGGAGCAGTACTTC. It translates to CASSPGGGRGEQYF.

This clonotype was detected ten times or more. The chain has TRBV12-3 or TRBV12-4 and TRBJ1-4, with 8 nucleotides matching TRBD1. V trimming: 3 bases; J trimming: 14 bases; junction bases outside the gene matches: 11. This CDR3 is 14 amino acids long. The CDR3 sequence is CASSLRTGKRLLFF. In nucleotides, the CDR3 is TGTGCCAGCAGTTTGAGGACAGGGAAGAGGTTGCTGTTTTTT.